The 2 T cell receptor beta chains below were found in one sample sequenced in a study of T-cell memory formation after mild COVID-19. TCRdb re-derived calls from the 5' RACE reads in MiXCR, one entry per CDR3 protein. Of around 120,000 distinct CDR3 sequences listed, roughly 15% are singletons. Sequencing was carried out using PBMCs or a T cell subset sorted from them (not recorded which). Every receptor here comes from an adult woman who had mild COVID-19 (a few samples of this study predate the infection). Cell type and time point are not known.

This clonotype was seen only a few times. The V and J genes are TRBV5-1 and TRBJ2-7, with 11 bases identical to TRBD2. CDR1 SGHRS and CDR2 YFSETQ come from the germline V gene. The trim removed 4 bases at V and 3 bases at J, leaving 9 bases unmatched. This CDR3 comprises 16 residues. CDR3 amino acids: CASSPSTSGGLYEQYF. The CDR3 DNA sequence: TGCGCCAGCAGCCCATCCACTAGCGGGGGCCTCTACGAGCAGTACTTC.

This clonotype was seen more than once but under ten times. V is TRBV7-2 and J is TRBJ1-5; the D gene is possibly TRBD1 (5 bases). Germline loops: CDR1 SGHTA, CDR2 FQGNSA. V gave up 5 bases and J gave up 6 bases, with 14 bases separating them. This CDR3 is built from 14 residues. CDR3 amino acids: CASSPLGGGQPQHF. In nucleotides, the CDR3 is TGTGCCAGCAGCCCATTGGGGGGGGGTCAGCCCCAGCATTTT.